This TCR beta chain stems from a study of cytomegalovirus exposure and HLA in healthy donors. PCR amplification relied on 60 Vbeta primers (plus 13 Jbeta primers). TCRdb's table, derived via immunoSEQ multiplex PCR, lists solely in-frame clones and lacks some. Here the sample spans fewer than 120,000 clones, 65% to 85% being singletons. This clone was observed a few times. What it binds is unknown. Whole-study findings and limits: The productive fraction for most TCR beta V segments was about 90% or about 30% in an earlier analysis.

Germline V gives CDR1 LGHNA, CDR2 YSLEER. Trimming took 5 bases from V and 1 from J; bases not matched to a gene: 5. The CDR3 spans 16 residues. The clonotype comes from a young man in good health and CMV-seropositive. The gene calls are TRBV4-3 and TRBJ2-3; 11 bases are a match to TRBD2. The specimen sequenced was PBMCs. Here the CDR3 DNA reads TGCGCCAGCAGCGAAGCACTAGCGGGGGGCACAGATACGCAGTATTTT. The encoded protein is CASSEALAGGTDTQYF.